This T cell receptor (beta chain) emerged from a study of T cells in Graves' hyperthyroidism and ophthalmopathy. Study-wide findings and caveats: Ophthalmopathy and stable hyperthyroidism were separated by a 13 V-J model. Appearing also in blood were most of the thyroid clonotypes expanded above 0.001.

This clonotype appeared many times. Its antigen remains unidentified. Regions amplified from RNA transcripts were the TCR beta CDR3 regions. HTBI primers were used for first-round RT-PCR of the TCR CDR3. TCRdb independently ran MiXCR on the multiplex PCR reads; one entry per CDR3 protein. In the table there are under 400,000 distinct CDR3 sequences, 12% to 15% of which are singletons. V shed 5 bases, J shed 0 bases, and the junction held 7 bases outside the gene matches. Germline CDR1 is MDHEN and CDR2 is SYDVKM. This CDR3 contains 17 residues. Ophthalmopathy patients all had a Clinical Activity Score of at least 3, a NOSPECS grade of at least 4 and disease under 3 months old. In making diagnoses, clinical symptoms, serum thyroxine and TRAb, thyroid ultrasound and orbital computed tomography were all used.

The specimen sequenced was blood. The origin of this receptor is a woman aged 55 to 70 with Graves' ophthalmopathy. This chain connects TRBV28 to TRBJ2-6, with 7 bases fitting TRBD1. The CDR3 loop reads CASSLRRTGSGANVLTF. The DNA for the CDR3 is TGTGCCAGCAGTCTTCGAAGGACAGGCTCTGGGGCCAACGTCCTGACTTTC.